This TCR beta chain stems from a study of CD8 T cells in Susac syndrome. Reverse transcription of about 0.5 to 1 ug RNA was carried out with random hexamers. TCRdb reanalysed the immunoSEQ multiplex PCR reads using MiXCR and keeps one entry per CDR3 protein. The sample holds 120,000 or so distinct CDR3 sequences, 85% to 95% seen once. This clonotype was counted once. TEMRA cells were FACS-enriched, unlike CD8+ and CD4+ T cells, which were negatively isolated. Germline V CDR1 and CDR2: MNHEY, SMNVEV (reference sequence). Trimming pared 0 bases from V and 6 bases from J, leaving 7 bases between. The CDR3 contains 13 residues.

This clonotype was sampled from a human donor with Susac syndrome. The chain combines TRBV27 with TRBJ2-3; D remains ambiguous. The sequenced sample was CD8+ T cells from PBMCs. The CDR3 DNA is TGTGCCAGCAGTTTATCTCGGGCGGATACGCAGTATTTT. This sequence encodes CASSLSRADTQYF.